This T cell receptor beta chain was retrieved from a study of regulatory T cells in long-lasting Graves disease. Study in general: A definition of persistent Graves' disease required over 5 years of antithyroid drugs plus positive TSH receptor antibodies.

The germline gives CDR1 DFQATT, CDR2 SNEGSKA (reference sequence). The CDR3 is 13 residues long. The germline V and J ends were trimmed by 1 base and 3 bases, with 10 bases remaining between them. Time point specified: persistent/refractory GD, antithyroid drugs over 5 years with positive TRAb. Preparation of the TCR library used RNA extracted from PBMCs. Criteria from the American Thyroid Association guidelines were applied to diagnose Graves' disease. Patients came through an endocrinology department, and that department was in Xi'an, China. Arm-PCR of CDR3 regions with iRepertoire HTBI primers generated TCR beta libraries. Authors' processing steps: In the combined samples, under 80 TRBV and 14 TRBJ segments were identified. TCRdb independently ran MiXCR on the multiplex PCR reads; one entry per CDR3 protein. For this entry, the V and J calls and clone size follow TCRdb and not the study's own pipeline. The sample consists of a few hundred thousand distinct CDR3 sequences, about a quarter of them appearing once.

This TCR was sampled from a female donor with Graves disease. The chain links TRBV20-1 to TRBJ2-7, with D maybe TRBD2 (5 bases). This sample comprised peripheral blood mononuclear cells (PBMCs), obtained when the disease was refractory, from a patient treated with antithyroid drugs. CDR3 protein: CSARAPSSYEQYF. As DNA, the CDR3 is TGCAGTGCTAGAGCCCCTAGCAGCTACGAGCAGTACTTC.